This T cell receptor beta chain was sequenced during a study of blood T cell repertoires in COVID-19. Across the whole study: The United States, Italy and Spain were the sources of the acute and convalescent COVID-19 samples. In each case, the material was cDNA or gDNA derived from T cells, B-cell-depleted T cells, or PBMCs.

In germline, CDR1 is LGHNA, CDR2 YSLEER. This CDR3 region has 15 residues. The ends were cut back, 1 base at V and 0 bases at J, with 10 bases in the middle. The age range of participants was about 18 to 100 years, with residence in about two dozen US areas. Original data processing: The authors estimated nucleated cell counts from reference gene primer amplification. Here immunoSEQ multiplex PCR was the method, and the copy in TCRdb shows in-frame clones only, minus some. V, J and clone size are taken as reported in that table, and D and trimming were inferred from the DNA itself. The sample consists of about 220,000 clones, roughly four fifths of them appearing once.

This rearrangement joins TRBV4-3 to TRBJ2-7, with D possibly being TRBD2 (5 bases). This TCR derives from a middle-aged woman who had been exposed to COVID-19. Source material: PBMCs or T cells enriched from blood (not recorded which). The CDR3, as DNA: TGCGCCAGCAGCCAAGGGGGAGCAGTCTCCTACGAGCAGTACTTC. Translation gives CASSQGGAVSYEQYF.